This entry features one T cell receptor beta chain sequence. The antigen is not known. Each patient relapsed following autologous stem cell transplantation, and prior brentuximab vedotin exposure differed. Deletions cut 4 bases from V and 2 bases from J, with 12 bases between. Germline V gene lookup returns CDR1 MDHEN and CDR2 SYDVKM. The CDR3 contains 15 residues. The data belong to a study of PD-1 blockade in classical Hodgkin lymphoma. General study results and limits: While CD8+ TCR diversity did not rise significantly by C4D1, CD4+ TCR diversity did. Why repertoires differed is undefined; disease activity or prior therapy possibly contributed. Later analyses included only patients treated at least 1 year post-ASCT.

The method was immunoSEQ multiplex PCR; TCRdb's version includes in-frame clones alone and lacks a portion of them. Among roughly 20,000 clones listed, approximately 84% were seen once. The sample was peripheral blood mononuclear cells (PBMCs), taken at baseline. The chain joins TRBV28 to TRBJ1-5; D is perhaps TRBD1 (5 bases). The clonotype comes from a human donor with classical Hodgkin lymphoma. In DNA, the CDR3 is TGTGCCAGCAGTTACCCGGGACCCGGCAATCAGCCCCAGCATTTT. This codes for CASSYPGPGNQPQHF. The whole variable domain, filled in from reference TRBV28 and TRBJ1-5, reads DVKVTQSSRYLVKRTGEKVFLECVQDMDHENMFWYRQDPGLGLRLIYFSYDVKMKEKGDIPEGYSVSREKKERFSLILESASTNQTSMYLCASSYPGPGNQPQHFGDGTRLSIL.